This TCR beta chain was found in a study of cytomegalovirus exposure and HLA in healthy donors. The PCR used 60 Vbeta and 13 Jbeta primers. Data came from immunoSEQ multiplex PCR; TCRdb stores just in-frame clones and leaves some out. Of roughly 250,000 clones in the sample, roughly 80% were seen once. The sequenced sample consisted of PBMCs. The clonotype originates from a girl aged 2-9 years in good health and CMV-seronegative.

CDR3 bases: TGTGCCAGCAGTAAACTAGCGGGAGAAGGGACCGGGGAGCTGTTTTTT. Amino acids: CASSKLAGEGTGELFF. The rearrangement joins TRBV6-4 to TRBJ2-2; 11 positions agree with TRBD2. CDR3 length: 16 amino acids. V lost 5 bases, J lost 5 bases, and 7 bases stayed unmatched. Germline V CDR1 and CDR2: MRHNA, SNTAGT.